These 23 T cell receptor beta chains were all obtained from the same sample, sequenced in a study of cytomegalovirus exposure and HLA in healthy donors. Vbeta (60) and Jbeta (13) primers were used in the PCR. Profiled with immunoSEQ multiplex PCR; TCRdb holds only in-frame clones, not every one. Here the sample spans approximately 150,000 clones, 80% being singletons. The sample consisted of PBMCs. Receptors originate from a young man in good health and CMV-seropositive.

The rearrangement joins TRBV10-3 to TRBJ1-2; D might be TRBD1 (5 bases). CDR3 length: 13 residues. CDR1 is ENHRY and CDR2 is SYGVKD in the germline V gene. Trimming pared 2 bases from V and 2 bases from J, leaving 6 bases between. The CDR3 sequence is CAISEGANYGYTF. CDR3 DNA: TGTGCCATCAGTGAGGGGGCGAACTATGGCTACACCTTC.

CDR3 protein: CASSWEERDEQYF. The CDR3 region has the DNA TGTGCCAGCAGTTGGGAGGAGCGCGACGAGCAGTACTTC. The chain employs TRBV28 and TRBJ2-7, with a tentative D call TRBD2 (6 bases). V was trimmed by 4 bases and J by 5 bases, leaving 12 bases between them. Per the germline V gene, CDR1 is MDHEN and CDR2 is SYDVKM. The CDR3 is made up of 13 amino acids.

In its sample, this clone was seen once. The J gene is TRBJ2-7, the V gene TRBV28; TRBD2 matches 10 bases. Trimming at V came to 6 bases and at J to 5 bases, leaving 25 bases not matched to a gene. The CDR3 extends over 20 amino acids. CDR1 and CDR2 (germline): MDHEN, SYDVKM. The DNA of the CDR3 is TGTGCCAGCAGGGTTGGCTTCTCCTTTAGCGGGAGGACGTGGTCGGACGAGCAGTACTTC. It translates to CASRVGFSFSGRTWSDEQYF.

This clone has just one count. The chain joins TRBV30 to TRBJ2-5; tentatively, D is TRBD1 (5 bases). This CDR3 is built from 14 residues. CDR1 is GTSNPN, CDR2 SVGIG, per germline (reference sequence). The ends were cut back, 1 base at V and 3 bases at J, with 12 bases in the middle. DNA for the CDR3: TGTGCCTGGAGTGGGGGCGGAACCGAAGAGACCCAGTACTTC. It codes for CAWSGGGTEETQYF.

This clone was detected only a few times. CDR3 sequence (DNA): TGTGCCAGCAGGGATGGACGCCTAACAGGATTCTACGAGCAGTACTTC. Translating gives CASRDGRLTGFYEQYF. This chain uses TRBV6-4 with TRBJ2-7, with D tentatively TRBD1 (5 bases). The germline CDR1 and CDR2 sequences are MRHNA and SNTAGT. Trimming left V 6 bases short and J 3 bases short, with 21 bases between. This CDR3 is built from 16 residues.

The chain uses TRBV14 and TRBJ2-7, with D possibly being TRBD1 (5 bases). Trimming took 2 bases from V and 3 from J, leaving 14 bases between them. The CDR3 runs 15 residues. Germline CDR1 is SGHDN and CDR2 is FVKESK. DNA for the CDR3: TGTGCCAGCAGCCAACCTCAGGGTAGCCTCTACGAGCAGTACTTC. Amino acids: CASSQPQGSLYEQYF. The variable domain in full, completed from reference TRBV14 and TRBJ2-7, reads EAGVTQFPSHSVIEKGQTVTLRCDPISGHDNLYWYRRVMGKEIKFLLHFVKESKQDESGMPNNRFLAERTGGTYSTLKVQPAELEDSGVYFCASSQPQGSLYEQYFGPGTRLTVT.

This clone was detected once. V and J are TRBV5-1 and TRBJ2-1; the match to TRBD1 covers 7 bases. V gave up 3 bases and J gave up 4 bases; unmatched junction bases: 1. Germline assignment: CDR1 SGHRS and CDR2 YFSETQ. The CDR3 covers 13 residues. CDR3 coding DNA: TGCGCCAGCAGCTCGGACAGGTACAATGAGCAGTTCTTC. This translates into CASSSDRYNEQFF.

In DNA, the CDR3 is TGTGCCAGTAGTATAGGCACGGGTTACACAGATACGCAGTATTTT. Translating it yields CASSIGTGYTDTQYF. This chain joins TRBV19 and TRBJ2-3; no clear D gene. In germline, CDR1 is LNHDA, CDR2 SQIVND (reference sequence). The CDR3 length is 15 residues. Trimming took 1 base from V and 2 from J, leaving 10 bases between them. The complete variable domain, with remaining parts taken from reference TRBV19 and TRBJ2-3, reads DGGITQSPKYLFRKEGQNVTLSCEQNLNHDAMYWYRQDPGQGLRLIYYSQIVNDFQKGDIAEGYSVSREKKESFPLTVTSAQKNPTAFYLCASSIGTGYTDTQYFGPGTRLTVL.

This clone was recorded once. V and J are TRBV4-1 and TRBJ2-1; D is ambiguous. Trimming stripped 1 base from V and 1 base from J, with 8 bases between. In germline, CDR1 is MGHRA, CDR2 YSYEKL. The CDR3 sequence is 15 residues long. The CDR3 here is CASSQGRLSYNEQFF. CDR3 DNA: TGCGCCAGCAGCCAAGGGCGGCTTTCCTACAATGAGCAGTTCTTC.

The chain links TRBV5-6 to TRBJ2-1; D not certain. Trimming cost V 1 base and J 6 bases, with 14 bases left between them. CDR1 is SGHDT, CDR2 YYEEEE, per germline. The CDR3 consists of 15 residues. CDR3 bases: TGTGCCAGCAGCTTGAGGAGTTCTATCGGCAATGAGCAGTTCTTC. This gives the protein CASSLRSSIGNEQFF.

The rearrangement uses TRBV28 and TRBJ1-2; D unresolved. The V gene lost 6 bases and the J gene lost 6 bases, with 23 bases spanning the gap. The CDR3 consists of 16 residues. CDR1 is MDHEN and CDR2 is SYDVKM in the germline V gene. The CDR3 nucleotides read TGTGCCAGCAGAAACCCCGTGGGTTCAGGAGCGGATGGCTACACCTTC. Translation: CASRNPVGSGADGYTF.

The chain uses TRBV6-1 and TRBJ1-1, with D possibly TRBD1 on 5 matching bases. The V gene's germline CDR1 is MNHNS and CDR2 SASEGT. V was trimmed by 6 bases and J by 1 base, leaving 12 bases between them. CDR3 size: 14 residues. The CDR3 bases are TGTGCCAGCAGCCTCCCGGACACGAACACTGAAGCTTTCTTT. Amino acids: CASSLPDTNTEAFF.

The J gene is TRBJ2-3, the V gene TRBV9; perhaps TRBD2 as D (7 bases). The V and J ends lost 2 bases and 5 bases respectively, with 15 bases between them. CDR1 and CDR2 (germline): SGDLS, YYNGEE. The length of the CDR3 is 15 residues. CDR3 region: CASSVGSGDKDTQYF. The CDR3, as DNA: TGTGCCAGCAGCGTGGGGAGCGGGGACAAAGATACGCAGTATTTT.

The sample holds a few counts of this clone. The CDR3 DNA reads TGTGCCAGCAGTCCCGGGACTAGCGAAACAGATACGCAGTATTTT. Translation gives CASSPGTSETDTQYF. The J gene is TRBJ2-3, the V gene TRBV6-4; 10 bases fit TRBD2. The V and J ends lost 5 bases and 3 bases, in that order; junction bases with no gene match: 5. The length of the CDR3 is 15 residues. Germline loops: CDR1 MRHNA, CDR2 SNTAGT.

The genes are TRBV5-4 and TRBJ2-7; D is possibly TRBD2 (6 bases). V lost 4 bases, J lost 0 bases, and 17 bases lay in between. Germline V lookup: CDR1 SGHNT, CDR2 YYREEE (reference sequence). The CDR3 runs to 16 residues. CDR3 amino acids: CASSATPGTLSYEQYF. The CDR3 region has the DNA TGTGCCAGCAGCGCCACCCCCGGGACTCTCTCCTACGAGCAGTACTTC.

This chain uses TRBV4-2 with TRBJ2-7; D unclear. CDR3 length: 16 amino acids. CDR1 is LGHNA, CDR2 YNFKEQ, per germline. Trimming pared 0 bases from V and 1 base from J, leaving 13 bases between. In DNA form, the CDR3 reads TGTGCCAGCAGCCAAGATTTTCTTGTAGCATCCTACGAGCAGTACTTC. This codes for CASSQDFLVASYEQYF.

The rearrangement links TRBV7-9 to TRBJ1-1; possibly TRBD1 for D (6 bases). Germline V gene data show CDR1 as SEHNR and CDR2 as FQNEAQ (reference sequence). V lost 5 bases and J lost 1, with 11 bases in between. The CDR3 is made up of 14 amino acids. The CDR3 loop reads CASSQSTGNTEAFF. CDR3 coding DNA: TGTGCCAGCAGCCAGTCGACAGGGAACACTGAAGCTTTCTTT.

The J gene is TRBJ2-5, the V gene TRBV2; 7 nucleotides match TRBD2. Germline CDR1 reads SNHLY; CDR2 reads FYNNEI. The CDR3 totals 15 residues. The V segment lost 7 bases and the J segment 3 bases; nucleotides outside the gene matches: 11. The chain's CDR3 is CASKPQRGGKETQYF. DNA of the CDR3: TGTGCCAGCAAACCCCAGCGGGGAGGGAAAGAGACCCAGTACTTC.

The chain employs TRBV7-9 and TRBJ2-2; TRBD1 matches at 7 bases. V lost 5 bases to trimming and J lost 3 bases; unmatched junction nucleotides: 6. Germline CDR1 is SEHNR and CDR2 is FQNEAQ (reference sequence). This CDR3 comprises 15 residues. The CDR3 bases are TGTGCCAGCAGCGCCGACAGGGAGCACACCGGGGAGCTGTTTTTT. Encoded protein: CASSADREHTGELFF.

The rearrangement uses TRBV28 and TRBJ2-2; 10 nucleotides line up with TRBD1. CDR1 and CDR2 from the germline V gene are MDHEN and SYDVKM. The CDR3 is 14 amino acids. V shed 8 bases, J shed 5 bases, and the junction held 5 bases outside the gene matches. The CDR3 nucleotides are TGTGCCAGCCGGGACAGGGGTGGAACCGGGGAGCTGTTTTTT. It encodes CASRDRGGTGELFF. The variable domain in full, with the rest retrieved from reference TRBV28 and TRBJ2-2, is DVKVTQSSRYLVKRTGEKVFLECVQDMDHENMFWYRQDPGLGLRLIYFSYDVKMKEKGDIPEGYSVSREKKERFSLILESASTNQTSMYLCASRDRGGTGELFFGEGSRLTVL.

A single count supports this clone. The chain recombines TRBV2 with TRBJ2-3; perhaps TRBD1 as D (6 bases). The CDR3 consists of 15 residues. Trimming pared 6 bases from V and 4 bases from J, leaving 17 bases between. CDR1 is SNHLY and CDR2 is FYNNEI in the germline V gene. The CDR3 sequence: CASRVQGSPPDTQYF. The CDR3 DNA reads as TGTGCCAGCAGGGTACAGGGAAGCCCCCCAGATACGCAGTATTTT.

The gene calls are TRBV5-1 and TRBJ1-1; D is undetermined. Germline lookup yields CDR1 SGHRS and CDR2 YFSETQ. Trimming removed 0 bases at V and 7 bases at J, with 7 bases between. The CDR3 runs 12 residues. DNA for the CDR3: TGCGCCAGCAGCTTGGGAGGGCTTGAAGCTTTCTTT. Its protein is CASSLGGLEAFF.

V and J are TRBV21-1 and TRBJ2-7; the table's TRBD1 call for D was not verified on the DNA. TRBV21-1 is described as a pseudogene. The CDR3 length is 15 residues. The CDR3 DNA is TGTGCCAGCAGCAAAAGGTACAGGGGGCGCTACGAGCAGTACTTC. Translated, it gives CASSKRYRGRYEQYF.